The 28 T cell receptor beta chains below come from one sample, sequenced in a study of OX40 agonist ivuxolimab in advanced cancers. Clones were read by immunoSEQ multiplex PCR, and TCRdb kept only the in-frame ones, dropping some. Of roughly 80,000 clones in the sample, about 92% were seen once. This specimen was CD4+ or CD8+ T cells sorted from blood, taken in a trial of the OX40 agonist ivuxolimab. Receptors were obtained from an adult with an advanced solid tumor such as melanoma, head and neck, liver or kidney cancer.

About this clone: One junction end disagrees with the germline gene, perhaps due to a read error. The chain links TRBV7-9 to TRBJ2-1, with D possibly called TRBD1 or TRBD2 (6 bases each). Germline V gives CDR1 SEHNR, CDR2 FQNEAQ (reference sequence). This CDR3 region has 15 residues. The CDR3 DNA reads TGTGCCAGCGGCTTGGGTGGGGGGCCCTACAATGAGCAGTTCTTC. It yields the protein CASGLGGGPYNEQFF. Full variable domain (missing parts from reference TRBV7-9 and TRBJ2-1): DTGVSQNPRHKITKRGQNVTFRCDPISEHNRLYWYRQTLGQGPEFLTYFQNEAQLEKSRLLSDRFSAERPKGSFSTLEIQRTEQGDSAMYLCASGLGGGPYNEQFFGPGTRLTVL.

The CDR3 DNA is TGTGCCAGCAGCTTAGTGCGGGCCGGGAGTGGCTACACCTTC. Protein: CASSLVRAGSGYTF. The gene calls are TRBV7-8 and TRBJ1-2; D is unclear. The V and J ends lost 1 base and 7 bases respectively, with 13 bases between them. Germline V gives CDR1 SGHVS, CDR2 FQNEAQ. This CDR3 has 14 amino acids.

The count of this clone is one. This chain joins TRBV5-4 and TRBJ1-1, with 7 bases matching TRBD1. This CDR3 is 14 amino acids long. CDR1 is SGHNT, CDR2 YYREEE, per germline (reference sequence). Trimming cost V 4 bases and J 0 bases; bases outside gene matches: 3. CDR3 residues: CASSRGTVNTEAFF. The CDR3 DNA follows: TGTGCCAGCAGCCGGGGGACAGTGAACACTGAAGCTTTCTTT.

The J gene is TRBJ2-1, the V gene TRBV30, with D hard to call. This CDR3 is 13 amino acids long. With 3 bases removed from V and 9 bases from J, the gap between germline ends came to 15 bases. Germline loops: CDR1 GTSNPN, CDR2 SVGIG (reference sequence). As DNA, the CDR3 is TGTGCCTGGAGCCCCATCACCTTAGGTGAGCAGTTCTTC. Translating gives CAWSPITLGEQFF.

CDR3 residues: CASSEPKTSGITGELFF. The CDR3 DNA sequence: TGCGCCAGCAGTGAGCCTAAGACTAGCGGGATTACCGGGGAGCTGTTTTTT. The rearrangement joins TRBV10-2 to TRBJ2-2; TRBD2 agrees at 11 bases. With V trimmed by 2 bases and J by 5 bases, 7 bases remained unmatched. Germline V gene lookup returns CDR1 WSHSY and CDR2 SAAADI. This CDR3 region has 17 residues.

CDR3 residues: CASGVSEATNEKLFF. In DNA form, the CDR3 reads TGTGCCAGCGGAGTATCTGAGGCTACTAATGAAAAACTGTTTTTT. V usage is TRBV28 and J usage is TRBJ1-4, with D unclear. V dropped 8 bases and J dropped 2 bases, with 15 bases sitting between them. Germline V gives CDR1 MDHEN, CDR2 SYDVKM. The CDR3 has 15 amino acids.

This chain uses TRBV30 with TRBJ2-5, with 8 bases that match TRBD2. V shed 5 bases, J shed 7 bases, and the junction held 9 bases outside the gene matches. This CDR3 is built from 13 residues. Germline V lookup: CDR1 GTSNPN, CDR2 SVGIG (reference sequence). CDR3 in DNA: TGTGCCTGGGGCCCCGGGGGGGCAGGGACCCAGTACTTC. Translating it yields CAWGPGGAGTQYF.

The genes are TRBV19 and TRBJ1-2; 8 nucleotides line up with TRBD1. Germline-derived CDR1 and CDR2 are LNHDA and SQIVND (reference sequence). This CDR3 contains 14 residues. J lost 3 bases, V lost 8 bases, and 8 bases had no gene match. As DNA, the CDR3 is TGTGCCAGTCAGGACAGGGAGCGGCACTATGGCTACACCTTC. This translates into CASQDRERHYGYTF.

The CDR3 loop is CASSLASGGQPQETQYF. The CDR3 coding sequence is TGTGCCAGCAGCTTAGCAAGCGGGGGGCAACCCCAAGAGACCCAGTACTTC. V is TRBV11-3 and J is TRBJ2-5, with 9 bases fitting TRBD2. The CDR3 length is 17 residues. The junction had 7 bases not matched to a gene; V was cut back by 1 base and J by 1 base. The germline CDR1 and CDR2 sequences are SGHNT and YENEEA.

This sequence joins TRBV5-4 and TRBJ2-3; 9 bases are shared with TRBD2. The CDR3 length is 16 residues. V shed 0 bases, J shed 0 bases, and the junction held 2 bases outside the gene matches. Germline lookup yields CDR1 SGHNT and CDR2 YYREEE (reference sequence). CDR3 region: CASSLGLAASTDTQYF. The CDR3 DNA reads TGTGCCAGCAGCTTGGGACTAGCGGCGAGCACAGATACGCAGTATTTT. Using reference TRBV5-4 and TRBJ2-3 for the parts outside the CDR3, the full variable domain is ETGVTQSPTHLIKTRGQQVTLRCSSQSGHNTVSWYQQALGQGPQFIFQYYREEENGRGNFPPRFSGLQFPNYSSELNVNALELDDSALYLCASSLGLAASTDTQYFGPGTRLTVL.

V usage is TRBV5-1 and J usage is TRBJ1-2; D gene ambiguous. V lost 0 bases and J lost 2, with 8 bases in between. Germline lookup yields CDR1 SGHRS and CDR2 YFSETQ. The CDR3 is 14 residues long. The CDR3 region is CASSLGGENYGYTF. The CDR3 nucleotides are TGCGCCAGCAGCTTGGGTGGCGAGAACTATGGCTACACCTTC.

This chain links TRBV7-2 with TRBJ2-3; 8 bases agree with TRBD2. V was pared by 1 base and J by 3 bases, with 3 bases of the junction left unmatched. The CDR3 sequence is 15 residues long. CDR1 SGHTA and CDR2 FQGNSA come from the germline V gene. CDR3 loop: CASSLDGTRTDTQYF. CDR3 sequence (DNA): TGTGCCAGCAGCTTAGATGGGACTAGAACAGATACGCAGTATTTT.

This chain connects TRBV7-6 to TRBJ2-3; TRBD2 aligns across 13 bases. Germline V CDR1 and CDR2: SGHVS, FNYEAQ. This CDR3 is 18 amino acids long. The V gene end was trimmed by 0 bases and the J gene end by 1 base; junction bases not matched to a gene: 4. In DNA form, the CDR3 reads TGTGCCAGCAGCTTAGCGGTAGGGACTAGCGGGGGCACAGATACGCAGTATTTT. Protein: CASSLAVGTSGGTDTQYF. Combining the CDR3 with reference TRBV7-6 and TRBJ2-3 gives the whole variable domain GAGVSQSPRYKVTKRGQDVALRCDPISGHVSLYWYRQALGQGPEFLTYFNYEAQQDKSGLPNDRFSAERPEGSISTLTIQRTEQRDSAMYRCASSLAVGTSGGTDTQYFGPGTRLTVL.

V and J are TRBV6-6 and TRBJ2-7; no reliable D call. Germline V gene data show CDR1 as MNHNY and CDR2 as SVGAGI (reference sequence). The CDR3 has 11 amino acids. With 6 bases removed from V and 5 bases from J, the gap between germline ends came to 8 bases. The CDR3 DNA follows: TGTGCCAGCAGCCGAACCAACGAGCAGTACTTC. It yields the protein CASSRTNEQYF.

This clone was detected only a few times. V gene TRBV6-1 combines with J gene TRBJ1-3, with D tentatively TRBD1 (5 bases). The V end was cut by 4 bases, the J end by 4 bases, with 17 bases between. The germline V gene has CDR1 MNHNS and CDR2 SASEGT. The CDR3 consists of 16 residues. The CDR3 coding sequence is TGTGCCAGCAGTGCCGGCCCGGCAGGGTGGGGAAACACCATATATTTT. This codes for CASSAGPAGWGNTIYF.

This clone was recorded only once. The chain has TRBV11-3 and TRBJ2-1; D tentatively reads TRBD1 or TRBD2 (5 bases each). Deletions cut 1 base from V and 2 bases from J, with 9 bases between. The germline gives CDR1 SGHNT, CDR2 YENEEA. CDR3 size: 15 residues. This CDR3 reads CASSLAGTPYNEQFF. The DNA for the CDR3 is TGTGCCAGCAGCTTAGCAGGGACGCCCTACAATGAGCAGTTCTTC. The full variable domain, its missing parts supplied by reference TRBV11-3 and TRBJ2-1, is EAGVVQSPRYKIIEKKQPVAFWCNPISGHNTLYWYLQNLGQGPELLIRYENEEAVDDSQLPKDRFSAERLKGVDSTLKIQPAELGDSAVYLCASSLAGTPYNEQFFGPGTRLTVL.

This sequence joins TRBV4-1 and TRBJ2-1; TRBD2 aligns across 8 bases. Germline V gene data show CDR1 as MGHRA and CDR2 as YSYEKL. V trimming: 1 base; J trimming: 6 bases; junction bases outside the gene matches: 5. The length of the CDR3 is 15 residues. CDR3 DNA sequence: TGCGCCAGCAGCCAAGCGGGACTAGTCACCAATGAGCAGTTCTTC. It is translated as CASSQAGLVTNEQFF.

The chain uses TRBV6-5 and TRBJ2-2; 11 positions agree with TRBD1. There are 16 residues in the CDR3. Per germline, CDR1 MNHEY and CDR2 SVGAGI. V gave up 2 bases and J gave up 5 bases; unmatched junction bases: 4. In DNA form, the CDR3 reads TGTGCCAGCAGTTACCCGGACAGGGGGCGGACCGGGGAGCTGTTTTTT. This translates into CASSYPDRGRTGELFF.

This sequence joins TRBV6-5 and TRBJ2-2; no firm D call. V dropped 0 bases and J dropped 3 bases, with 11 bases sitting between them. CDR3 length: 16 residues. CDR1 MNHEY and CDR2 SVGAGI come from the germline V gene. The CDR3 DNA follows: TGTGCCAGCAGTTACTCGGTTCAATTGGACACCGGGGAGCTGTTTTTT. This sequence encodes CASSYSVQLDTGELFF.

The DNA for the CDR3 is TGCGCCAGCAGCTTTGGTAACAGGGTGGGAGAAGAGACCCAGTACTTC. This codes for CASSFGNRVGEETQYF. This rearrangement joins TRBV5-1 to TRBJ2-5; a weak D match, TRBD1 (6 bases). The V and J ends lost 2 bases and 3 bases respectively, with 17 bases between them. Germline CDR1 reads SGHRS; CDR2 reads YFSETQ. The CDR3 is 16 amino acids. Together with reference TRBV5-1 and TRBJ2-5, the CDR3 gives the full variable domain: KAGVTQTPRYLIKTRGQQVTLSCSPISGHRSVSWYQQTPGQGLQFLFEYFSETQRNKGNFPGRFSGRQFSNSRSEMNVSTLELGDSALYLCASSFGNRVGEETQYFGPGTRLLVL.

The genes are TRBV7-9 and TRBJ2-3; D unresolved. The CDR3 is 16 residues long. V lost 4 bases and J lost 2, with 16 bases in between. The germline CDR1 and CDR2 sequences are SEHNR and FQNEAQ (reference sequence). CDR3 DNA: TGTGCCAGCAGCTCCTCTCTTCTGGGTATCACAGATACGCAGTATTTT. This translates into CASSSSLLGITDTQYF.

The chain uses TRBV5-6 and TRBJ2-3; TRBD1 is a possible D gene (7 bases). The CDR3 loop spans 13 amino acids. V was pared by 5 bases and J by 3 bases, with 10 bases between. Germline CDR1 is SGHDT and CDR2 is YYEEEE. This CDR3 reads CASRQGRTDTQYF. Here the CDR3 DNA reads TGTGCCAGCAGACAGGGGAGGACAGATACGCAGTATTTT.

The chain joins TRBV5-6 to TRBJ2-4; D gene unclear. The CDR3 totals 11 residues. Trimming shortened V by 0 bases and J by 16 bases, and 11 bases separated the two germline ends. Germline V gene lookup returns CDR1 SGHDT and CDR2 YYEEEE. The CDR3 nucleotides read TGTGCCAGCAGCTTGGCCACGGCCGTATACTTC. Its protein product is CASSLATAVYF.

The CDR3, as DNA: TGCGCCAGCAGCCTGTTGGGACAGGCCTTCTACGAGCAGTACTTC. This encodes CASSLLGQAFYEQYF. The chain has TRBV5-1 and TRBJ2-7; 8 bases are shared with TRBD1. The trim removed 4 bases at V and 3 bases at J, leaving 9 bases unmatched. The V gene's germline CDR1 is SGHRS and CDR2 YFSETQ. The length of the CDR3 is 15 residues.

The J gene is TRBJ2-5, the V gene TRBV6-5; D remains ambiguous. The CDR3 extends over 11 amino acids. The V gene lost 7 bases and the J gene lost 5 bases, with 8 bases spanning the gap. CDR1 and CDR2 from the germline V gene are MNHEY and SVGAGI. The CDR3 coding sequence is TGTGCCAGCACTATGGCTGAGACCCAGTACTTC. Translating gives CASTMAETQYF.

The CDR3 DNA is TGTGCCAGCAGCTCCCGACGTCAGGGGGAAGACTATAACTATGGCTACACCTTC. Protein sequence: CASSSRRQGEDYNYGYTF. The chain carries TRBV21-1 and TRBJ1-2; the table calls TRBD1, which could not be checked here. TRBV21-1 is tagged as a pseudogene. This CDR3 is built from 18 residues.

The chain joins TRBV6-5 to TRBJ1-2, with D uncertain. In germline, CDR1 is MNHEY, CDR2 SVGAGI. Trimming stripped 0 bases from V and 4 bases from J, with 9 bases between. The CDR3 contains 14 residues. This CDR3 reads CASSYSGRLYGYTF. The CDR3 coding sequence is TGTGCCAGCAGTTACTCTGGCAGACTCTATGGCTACACCTTC.

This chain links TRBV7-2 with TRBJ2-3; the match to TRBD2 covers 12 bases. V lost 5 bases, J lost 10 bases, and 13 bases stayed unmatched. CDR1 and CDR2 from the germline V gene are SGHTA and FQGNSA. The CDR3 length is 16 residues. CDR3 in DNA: TGTGCCAGCAGCCTCTTCCCTCCTAGCGGGGGGGAACCGCAGTATTTT. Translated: CASSLFPPSGGEPQYF.